This T cell receptor (beta chain) was obtained from a study of blood T cell repertoires in COVID-19. Looking at the study overall: Donors in the United States, Italy and Spain gave samples during acute or convalescent COVID-19. Nucleic acid was either cDNA or gDNA, and it came from T cells, B-cell-depleted T cells, or PBMCs.

The CDR3 covers 14 residues. Trimming took off 3 bases at V and 1 base at J, with 9 bases between the two ends. CDR1 is MNHEY and CDR2 is SVGAGI in the germline V gene. As handled by the study authors: Amplifying reference gene primers gave estimates of nucleated cell counts. Measured with immunoSEQ multiplex PCR; TCRdb has only the in-frame clones, and not every one. The V and J calls and clone size were taken over from that table, and D and trimming were inferred from the DNA. The repertoire holds 150,000 or so clones, with roughly 80% as singletons. The chain uses TRBV6-5 and TRBJ1-1; a weak D match, TRBD1 (6 bases). The sequenced sample was peripheral blood. The receptor's source is a human donor in a cohort sampled during active COVID-19. The CDR3 protein is CASSYWDKNTEAFF. CDR3 in DNA: TGTGCCAGCAGTTATTGGGACAAGAACACTGAAGCTTTCTTT.